A single sample gave rise to the 6 T cell receptor beta chains below, sequenced in a study of CD4 T cells in relation to SARS-CoV-2 and coronaviruses. Their cognate antigens are unknown. Unexposed donor CD4+ T cells date from about 2011-2018, before the COVID-19 pandemic. Isolation of CD4+ T cells took place after less than 13 days in culture. Measured with immunoSEQ multiplex PCR; TCRdb has only the in-frame clones, and not every one. This sample has under 25,000 clones, with 78% found just once. Source material: CD4+ T cells from PBMCs, cultured in vitro. The receptors here all came from a human donor in good health.

The sample holds a few counts of this clone. This sequence joins TRBV9 and TRBJ2-1; no clear D. Germline-derived CDR1 and CDR2 are SGDLS and YYNGEE. V shed 0 bases and J shed 7 bases, with 17 bases lying between them. The CDR3 covers 16 residues. The CDR3 region is CASSVEVGKFSNEQFF. Here the CDR3 DNA reads TGTGCCAGCAGCGTAGAAGTAGGGAAGTTCTCGAATGAGCAGTTCTTC.

The V gene is TRBV5-1, the J gene TRBJ2-2; 7 bases are a match to TRBD1. Unmatched junction bases numbered 5, after V lost 4 bases and J lost 5 bases. This CDR3 has 14 amino acids. Germline V gene data show CDR1 as SGHRS and CDR2 as YFSETQ. For the CDR3, the DNA is TGCGCCAGCAGCCCGGGACAGCCGACCGGGGAGCTGTTTTTT. This gives the protein CASSPGQPTGELFF.

In DNA, the CDR3 is TGTGCCAGCTCACCACGTCACCAGAACACTGAAGCTTTCTTT. Its protein product is CASSPRHQNTEAFF. V is TRBV18 and J is TRBJ1-1; no reliable D call. Germline V CDR1 and CDR2: KGHSH, LQKENI. Trimming cost V 1 base and J 1 base, with 7 bases left between them. The CDR3 contains 14 residues.

The V call is TRBV13, the J call TRBJ2-2; 8 bases are shared with TRBD2. J gave up 6 bases and V 2 bases, and 8 bases lay outside the gene matches. Germline CDR1 and CDR2: PRHDT and FYEKMQ (reference sequence). The CDR3 runs to 16 residues. The CDR3 nucleotides read TGTGCCAGCAGCTTAAAGACTAGCGCTCATGCCGGGGAGCTGTTTTTT. Translating gives CASSLKTSAHAGELFF.

J is TRBJ2-7 and V is TRBV25-1; D not resolved. V lost 3 bases, J lost 0 bases, and 12 bases lay in between. Germline CDR1 MGHDK, CDR2 SYGVNS. This CDR3 is built from 15 residues. The CDR3, as DNA: TGTGCCAGCAGTGACTCTGGACGGACCTCCTACGAGCAGTACTTC. Protein: CASSDSGRTSYEQYF.

A few counts support this clone. This sequence joins TRBV3-1 (or the pseudogene TRBV3-2) and TRBJ1-2, with a tentative D call TRBD1 (5 bases). With 4 bases removed from V and 3 bases from J, the gap between germline ends came to 9 bases. CDR1 is LGHDT and CDR2 is YNNKEL in the germline V gene (reference sequence). This CDR3 has 13 amino acids. DNA for the CDR3: TGTGCCAGCAGCCCGGGGGGGGACTATGGCTACACCTTC. Amino acid sequence: CASSPGGDYGYTF.